This T cell receptor (beta chain) was captured in a study of immune heterogeneity within non-small cell lung tumors. As for this clonotype: This clone may be a read error of a much larger clone one base away.

Germline values: CDR1 SGHTA, CDR2 FQGNSA. The V end lost 1 base, the J end lost 5 bases, and 12 bases lay between the germline ends. The CDR3 sequence is 15 residues long. Amplification of TCR beta CDR3 was performed by multiplex PCR with 32 V and 13 J primers. In TCRdb, the multiplex PCR reads were re-called with MiXCR into one record per CDR3 protein. The table shows 7,500 to 10,000 distinct CDR3 sequences, with more than 25% occurring only once. Each sample used 600 to 750 ng of genomic DNA from bulk tumor tissue. Surgery yielded several widely spaced biopsies per primary tumor. It was patients with untreated, newly diagnosed non-small cell lung cancer who underwent curative surgery.

The rearrangement joins TRBV7-2 to TRBJ1-5; the D is unclear. Sequencing input: lung tumor tissue. This TCR was sampled from a man aged 60 to 69 with non-small cell lung cancer. The CDR3 DNA follows: TGTACCAGCAGCTTAGTGGCCTCGCAGGATCAGCCCCAGCATTTT. It encodes CTSSLVASQDQPQHF.